This paragraph reports one T cell receptor beta chain. This entry comes from a study of long-term antiretroviral therapy in people with HIV. The assay, immunoSEQ v3.0, was run at survey level. The assay was immunoSEQ multiplex PCR, and TCRdb's table has in-frame clones only and misses some. The sample records approximately 21,000 clones, more than 80% being singletons. Germline loops: CDR1 MDHEN, CDR2 SYDVKM. V was cut by 8 bases and J by 1 base, with 12 bases left in between. CDR3 size: 14 residues. The sequence was collected from a man aged 30 to 39 with HIV. The input for sequencing was unsorted PBMCs, taken approximately 5.7 years after starting antiretroviral therapy. The gene calls are TRBV28 and TRBJ1-5, with D unresolved. Here the CDR3 DNA reads TGTGCCAGCCGATCCACGTGGAGCAATCAGCCCCAGCATTTT. Amino acids: CASRSTWSNQPQHF.